This TCR beta chain was recorded in a study of CD8 T cell repertoires and HIV-1 epitope variants. Overall study: A roughly 10-day culture received IL-2, IL-7 and IL-15 on days 3 and 7.

A word on this clone: No antigen is known for it.

The V and J ends lost 0 bases and 4 bases respectively, with 10 bases between them. CDR1 MGHRA and CDR2 YSYEKL come from the germline V gene. This CDR3 contains 15 residues. TCRdb keeps only in-frame clones here, not all; method: immunoSEQ multiplex PCR. The data show about 5,400 clones, with roughly 60% seen just once and under 55% held by the top ten. This receptor was identified in a male donor with HIV. The V gene is TRBV4-1, the J gene TRBJ1-5; D ambiguous. Sequenced: cultured CD8+ T cells derived from PBMCs. The chain's CDR3 is CASSQEYGLNQPQHF. CDR3 nucleotide sequence: TGCGCCAGCAGCCAAGAATACGGCCTTAATCAGCCCCAGCATTTT.